This T cell receptor (beta chain) was captured by sequencing in a study of spatial heterogeneity in lung cancer. Study in general: Consistent detection of more beta-chain than alpha-chain sequences was observed. From matched bulk RNA-seq came a T cell module score, which showed a strong correlation with TCR transcript counts in tumor regions. Study results and limitations: In tumors, expanded intratumoral alpha and beta TCR counts tracked mutation counts.

This clonotype was observed at least ten times. Its antigen is not identified. Carried by each TCR cDNA molecule was a unique molecular identifier. TCRdb recomputed calls from the 5' RACE reads with MiXCR, one row per CDR3 protein. This sample has about 27,000 distinct CDR3 sequences, with around 7.5% found just once. V was clipped by 5 bases and J by 2 bases, with 7 bases between them. The CDR3 is made up of 12 amino acids. The germline V gene encodes CDR1 SGHTA and CDR2 FQGNSA. Specified time point: sample taken at primary tumor resection. Unsorted tumor, nontumor lung tissue or cryopreserved PBMC supplied the whole RNA.

V and J are TRBV7-2 and TRBJ2-7; D perhaps matches TRBD1 (5 bases). The material was lung tumor tissue, obtained at surgery. This TCR came from a male donor with early-stage non-small cell lung cancer. Here the CDR3 reads CASSPQAYEQYF. The DNA of the CDR3 is TGTGCCAGCAGCCCACAGGCCTACGAGCAGTACTTC.